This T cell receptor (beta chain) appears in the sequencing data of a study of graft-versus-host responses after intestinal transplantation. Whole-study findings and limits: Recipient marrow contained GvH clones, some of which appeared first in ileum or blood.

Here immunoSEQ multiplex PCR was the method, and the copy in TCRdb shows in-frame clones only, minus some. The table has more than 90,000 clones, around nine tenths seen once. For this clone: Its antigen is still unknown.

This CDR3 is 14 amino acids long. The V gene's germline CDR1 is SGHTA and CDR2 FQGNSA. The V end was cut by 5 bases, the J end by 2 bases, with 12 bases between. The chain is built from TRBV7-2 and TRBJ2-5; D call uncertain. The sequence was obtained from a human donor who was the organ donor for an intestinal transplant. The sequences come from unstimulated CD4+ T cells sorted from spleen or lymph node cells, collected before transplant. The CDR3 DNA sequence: TGTGCCAGCAGCCTACTCTCCAGGCAAGAGACCCAGTACTTC. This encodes CASSLLSRQETQYF. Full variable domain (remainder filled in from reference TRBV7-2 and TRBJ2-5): GAGVSQSPSNKVTEKGKDVELRCDPISGHTALYWYRQSLGQGLEFLIYFQGNSAPDKSGLPSDRFSAERTGGSVSTLTIQRTQQEDSAVYLCASSLLSRQETQYFGPGTRLLVL.